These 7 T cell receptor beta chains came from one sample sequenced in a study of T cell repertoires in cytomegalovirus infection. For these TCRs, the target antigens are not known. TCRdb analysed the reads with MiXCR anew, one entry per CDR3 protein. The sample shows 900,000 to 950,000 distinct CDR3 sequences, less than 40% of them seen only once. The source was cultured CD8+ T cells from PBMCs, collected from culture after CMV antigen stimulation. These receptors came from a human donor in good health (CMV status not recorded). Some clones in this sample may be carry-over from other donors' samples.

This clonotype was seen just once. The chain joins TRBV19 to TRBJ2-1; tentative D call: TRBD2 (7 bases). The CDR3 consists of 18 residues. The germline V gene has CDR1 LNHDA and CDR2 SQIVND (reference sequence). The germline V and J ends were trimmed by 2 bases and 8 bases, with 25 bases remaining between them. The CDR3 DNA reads TGTGCCAGTAGTATAAGGGAGGGCTTCGGACAGTCGTATGATGAGCAGTTCTTC. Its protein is CASSIREGFGQSYDEQFF.

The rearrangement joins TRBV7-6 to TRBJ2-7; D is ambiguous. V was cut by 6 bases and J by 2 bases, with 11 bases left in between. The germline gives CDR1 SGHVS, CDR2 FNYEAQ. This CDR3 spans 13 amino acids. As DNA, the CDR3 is TGTGCCAGCAGTTTCCACCCCGCCTACGAGCAGTACTTC. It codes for CASSFHPAYEQYF.

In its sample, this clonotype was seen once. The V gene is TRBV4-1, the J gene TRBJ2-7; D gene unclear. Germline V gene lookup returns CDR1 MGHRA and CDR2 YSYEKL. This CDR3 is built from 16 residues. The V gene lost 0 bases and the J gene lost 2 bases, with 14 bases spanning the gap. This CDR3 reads CASSQDWATITYEQYF. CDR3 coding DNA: TGCGCCAGCAGCCAAGATTGGGCGACCATTACCTACGAGCAGTACTTC.

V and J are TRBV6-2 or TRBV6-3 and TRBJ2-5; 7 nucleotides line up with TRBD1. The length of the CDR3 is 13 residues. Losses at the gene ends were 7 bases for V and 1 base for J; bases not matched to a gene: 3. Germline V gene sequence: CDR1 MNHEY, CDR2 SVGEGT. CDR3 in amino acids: CASIQGIQETQYF. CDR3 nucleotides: TGTGCCAGCATACAGGGGATCCAAGAGACCCAGTACTTC.

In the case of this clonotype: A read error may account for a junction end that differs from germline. CDR3 amino acids: CSARDRDSHNEQFF. CDR3 sequence (DNA): TGCAGTGCTAGAGACCGGGACTCCCACAATGAGCAGTTCTTC. The chain recombines TRBV20-1 with TRBJ2-1; weak D call: TRBD2 (6 bases). Germline values: CDR1 DFQATT, CDR2 SNEGSKA (reference sequence). There are 14 residues in the CDR3.

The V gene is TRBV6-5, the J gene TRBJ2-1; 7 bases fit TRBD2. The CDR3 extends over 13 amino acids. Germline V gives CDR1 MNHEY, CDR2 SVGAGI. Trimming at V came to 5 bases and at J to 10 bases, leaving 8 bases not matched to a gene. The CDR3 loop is CASSPGVAGEQFF. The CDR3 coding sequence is TGTGCCAGCAGTCCCGGGGTAGCGGGCGAGCAGTTCTTC.

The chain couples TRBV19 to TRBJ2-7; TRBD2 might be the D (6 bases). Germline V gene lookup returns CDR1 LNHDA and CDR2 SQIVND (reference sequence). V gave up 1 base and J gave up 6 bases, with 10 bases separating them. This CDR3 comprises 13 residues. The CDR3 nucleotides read TGTGCCAGTAGTATAGGGGGGGACGCCGAGCAGTACGTC. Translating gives CASSIGGDAEQYV.